Reported below is one T cell receptor beta chain. Its antigen is currently unknown. This entry is derived from a study of cytomegalovirus exposure and HLA in healthy donors. Study outcomes and limitations: A prior analysis recorded that most TCR beta V segments were productive about 87% or about 30% of the time. Most TCR sequences proved rare, with some public TCRs found in many donors.

Trimming removed 3 bases from V and 5 bases from J, with 8 bases in between. Germline V gene data show CDR1 as KGHSH and CDR2 as LQKENI. The CDR3 is 12 amino acids. Vbeta (60) and Jbeta (13) primers were used in the PCR. The repertoire was sequenced with immunoSEQ multiplex PCR; TCRdb's copy has only in-frame clones and lacks some. This table has 150,000 to 200,000 clones, approximately 79% appearing once. The rearrangement links TRBV18 to TRBJ2-7; D perhaps matches TRBD2 (5 bases). The clonotype originates from a man aged 35-49 years in good health and CMV-seropositive. Sequencing input: PBMCs. CDR3 protein: CASSPTRDEQYF. The CDR3, as DNA: TGTGCCAGCTCACCTACGAGGGACGAGCAGTACTTC.